This TCR beta chain was sequenced in a study of T cells after yellow fever vaccination. The V end lost 0 bases, the J end lost 3 bases, and 3 bases lay between the germline ends. The CDR3 sequence is 12 residues long. The germline gives CDR1 DFQATT, CDR2 SNEGSKA (reference sequence). Study-wide results and limits: Subsequent to the booster, the majority of primary-vaccination clones reappeared (around 95% CD4, about 90% CD8).

Remarks on this clonotype: Its target is unknown.

TCRdb reanalysed the 5' RACE reads using MiXCR and keeps one entry per CDR3 protein. Of a few hundred thousand distinct CDR3 sequences in the sample, approximately 18% were seen once. The sequence came from a man aged 18-30 years who received the YFV17D yellow fever vaccine. The chain has TRBV20-1 and TRBJ1-5; D is unclear. This specimen consisted of PBMCs, obtained before the yellow fever booster vaccination. CDR3 in amino acids: CSAREVNQPQHF. In DNA form, the CDR3 reads TGCAGTGCTAGAGAAGTCAATCAGCCCCAGCATTTT.